The 12 T cell receptor beta chains below all came from one sample that was sequenced in a study of CD8+ T cells in alopecia areata. cDNA reverse transcribed from extracted RNA served as the sequencing template. Clones were sequenced by immunoSEQ multiplex PCR, and TCRdb holds only the in-frame ones, with some missing. The sample comprises 150,000 to 200,000 clones, about three fifths of which are singletons, and about 0.94% rests with the top ten. Treatment defined: oral pan-JAK inhibitor, 5-10 mg twice daily. Source: CD4+ T cells sorted from blood, taken at week 4, from a patient treated with tofacitinib. All receptors come from a human donor with alopecia areata.

The chain uses TRBV27 and TRBJ2-2, with TRBD2 matching 10 bases. The ends lost 8 bases at V and 3 bases at J; junction bases unmatched: 6. Germline lookup yields CDR1 MNHEY and CDR2 SMNVEV (reference sequence). The CDR3 runs 15 residues. The CDR3 region is CASSTSGSYTGELFF. In DNA form, the CDR3 reads TGTGCCAGCTCGACTAGCGGGTCCTACACCGGGGAGCTGTTTTTT.

The V and J genes are TRBV29-1 and TRBJ2-5; D unresolved. Looked up from germline, CDR1 is SQVTM and CDR2 is ANQGSEA. V was pared by 6 bases and J by 4 bases, with 6 bases between. The CDR3 spans 10 residues. CDR3 loop: CSVRRETQYF. Written as DNA, the CDR3 is TGCAGCGTCAGACGAGAGACCCAGTACTTC.

This chain joins TRBV5-6 and TRBJ2-1; TRBD1 is a possible D gene (5 bases). The CDR3 runs to 14 residues. The V gene lost 0 bases and the J gene lost 8 bases, with 12 bases spanning the gap. Germline lookup yields CDR1 SGHDT and CDR2 YYEEEE. CDR3 sequence reads: CASSLGRAIDEQFF. CDR3 in DNA: TGTGCCAGCAGCTTGGGCAGGGCGATCGATGAGCAGTTCTTC.

V gene TRBV9 combines with J gene TRBJ1-2; 12 bases match TRBD1. This CDR3 has 15 amino acids. Germline V CDR1 and CDR2: SGDLS, YYNGEE. With V trimmed by 3 bases and J by 7 bases, 7 bases remained unmatched. As DNA, the CDR3 is TGTGCCAGCAGCGGGCCGGGACAGGGGGCGGTTGGCTACACCTTC. Encoded protein: CASSGPGQGAVGYTF.

With regard to this clone: The junction shows a germline mismatch at one end, possibly a read error. The chain joins TRBV5-4 to TRBJ2-3; TRBD2 agrees at 12 bases. The CDR3 totals 16 residues. Germline values: CDR1 SGHNT, CDR2 YYREEE (reference sequence). CDR3 in DNA: TGCGCCAGCAGCCAAGATCCCCTAGCGGGGGGGCCAACGCAGTATTTT. Translation: CASSQDPLAGGPTQYF.

This clone was seen a few times. DNA of the CDR3: TGTGCCATCAGTGAAAGGGCAAGGGACAATGAGCAGTTCTTC. It encodes CAISERARDNEQFF. V usage is TRBV10-3 and J usage is TRBJ2-1; no definite D call. The CDR3 loop spans 14 amino acids. The V gene lost 3 bases and the J gene lost 5 bases, with 11 bases spanning the gap. Per the germline V gene, CDR1 is ENHRY and CDR2 is SYGVKD.

V is TRBV29-1 and J is TRBJ1-2; TRBD1 matches at 9 bases. Germline loops: CDR1 SQVTM, CDR2 ANQGSEA. Trimming at V came to 5 bases and at J to 8 bases, leaving 9 bases not matched to a gene. This CDR3 has 13 amino acids. In DNA, the CDR3 is TGCAGCGTTAAGTTTGGAACAGGGGGCGGCTACACCTTC. Translated: CSVKFGTGGGYTF.

There are a few counts of this clone. This same CDR3 is encoded by further DNA sequences in the sample. This chain connects TRBV29-1 to TRBJ2-3; no firm D call. CDR3 length equals 12 residues. Germline CDR1 reads SQVTM; CDR2 reads ANQGSEA. V was clipped by 1 base and J by 0 bases, with 2 bases between them. CDR3 DNA: TGCAGCGTTGAAGGGAGCACAGATACGCAGTATTTT. This sequence encodes CSVEGSTDTQYF.

The chain carries TRBV7-3 and TRBJ2-1; D call uncertain. This CDR3 is built from 15 residues. V lost 3 bases and J lost 0, with 9 bases in between. In germline, CDR1 is SGHTA, CDR2 FQGTGA. CDR3 coding DNA: TGTGCCAGCAGCTTCGGACCTAGCTCCTACAATGAGCAGTTCTTC. It codes for CASSFGPSSYNEQFF. Filled out from reference TRBV7-3 and TRBJ2-1, the complete variable domain reads GAGVSQTPSNKVTEKGKYVELRCDPISGHTALYWYRQSLGQGPEFLIYFQGTGAADDSGLPNDRFFAVRPEGSVSTLKIQRTERGDSAVYLCASSFGPSSYNEQFFGPGTRLTVL.

V usage is TRBV18 and J usage is TRBJ1-1; no clear D. With 6 bases removed from V and 5 bases from J, the gap between germline ends came to 16 bases. This CDR3 has 14 amino acids. The germline V gene has CDR1 KGHSH and CDR2 LQKENI. CDR3 protein: CASSQGPPGTEAFF. CDR3 coding DNA: TGTGCCAGCTCGCAAGGGCCCCCGGGGACTGAAGCTTTCTTT.

The chain uses TRBV4-1 and TRBJ1-2; no definite D call. Germline lookup yields CDR1 MGHRA and CDR2 YSYEKL. The CDR3 covers 11 residues. Trimming pared 0 bases from V and 12 bases from J, leaving 8 bases between. CDR3 residues: CASSQEGVHTF. CDR3 coding DNA: TGCGCCAGCAGCCAAGAGGGAGTCCACACCTTC.

The V call is TRBV30, the J call TRBJ1-3; D unresolved. CDR1 is GTSNPN, CDR2 SVGIG, per germline (reference sequence). The CDR3 has 11 residues. Trimming stripped 1 base from V and 4 bases from J, with 2 bases between. The CDR3 sequence: CAWSAGNTIYF. DNA for the CDR3: TGTGCCTGGAGTGCAGGAAACACCATATATTTT.